The rows below give T cell receptor beta chains drawn from one sample of a study of CD8+CD57+ T cells in acquired aplastic anemia. Via MiXCR, TCRdb re-called the reads, giving one row per CDR3 protein. The data hold about 42,000 distinct CDR3 sequences, with 65% to 70% observed a single time. The specimen sequenced was sorted CD4+, CD8+, or CD8+CD57+ T cells (not recorded which) from PBMCs. Source of these receptors: a human donor in good health, serving as a control. CDR3s include the opening cysteine and the closing phenylalanine or tryptophan. A D gene is named only where the DNA matches it firmly. Where a row states a size, it is once, few, many or the class of an expanded clone; other rows omit it.

v_call: TRBV29-1; d_call: TRBD1; clone_size: .; j_call: TRBJ1-2; cdr3_aa: CSAGGGRGLNGYTF; cdr3_nt: TGCAGCGCTGGCGGGGGAAGGGGGCTGAACGGCTACACCTTC
v_call: TRBV6-2/TRBV6-3; d_call: .; clone_size: many; j_call: TRBJ2-2; cdr3_aa: CATAGVSGELFF; cdr3_nt: TGTGCCACCGCAGGGGTTTCTGGGGAGCTGTTTTTT
v_call: TRBV10-3; d_call: TRBD2; clone_size: .; j_call: TRBJ2-7; cdr3_aa: CAISEAGTSGRVEQYF; cdr3_nt: TGTGCCATCAGTGAGGCCGGGACTAGCGGGAGAGTGGAGCAGTACTTC
v_call: TRBV4-3; d_call: TRBD2; clone_size: many; j_call: TRBJ2-3; cdr3_aa: CASSRSGGNTQYF; cdr3_nt: TGCGCCAGCAGCCGGAGCGGGGGTAATACGCAGTATTTT
v_call: TRBV15; d_call: TRBD1; clone_size: .; j_call: TRBJ2-3; cdr3_aa: CATSRDTGGTDTQYF; cdr3_nt: TGTGCCACCAGCAGAGATACAGGGGGCACAGATACGCAGTATTTT
v_call: TRBV15; d_call: .; clone_size: few; j_call: TRBJ1-2; cdr3_aa: CATSREPGSYTF; cdr3_nt: TGTGCCACCAGCAGAGAGCCGGGGAGCTACACCTTC
v_call: TRBV4-2; d_call: .; clone_size: .; j_call: TRBJ1-1; cdr3_aa: CASSSDSGNTEAFF; cdr3_nt: TGTGCCAGCAGCTCGGACTCTGGGAACACTGAAGCTTTCTTT
v_call: TRBV29-1; d_call: .; clone_size: few; j_call: TRBJ1-2; cdr3_aa: CSVEDGPHLNYGYTF; cdr3_nt: TGCAGCGTTGAAGACGGCCCGCACCTTAACTATGGCTACACCTTC
v_call: TRBV27; d_call: .; clone_size: many; j_call: TRBJ1-1; cdr3_aa: CASSIGANTEAFF; cdr3_nt: TGTGCCAGCAGTATAGGAGCGAACACTGAAGCTTTCTTT
v_call: TRBV7-6; d_call: TRBD1; clone_size: many; j_call: TRBJ2-1; cdr3_aa: CASSSGQGLSGEQFF; cdr3_nt: TGTGCCAGCAGCTCCGGACAGGGTCTATCGGGTGAGCAGTTCTTC
v_call: TRBV7-9; d_call: .; clone_size: many; j_call: TRBJ2-3; cdr3_aa: CASSSGNRDREPDTQYF; cdr3_nt: TGTGCCAGCAGCTCCGGAAACCGGGACCGGGAGCCCGATACGCAGTATTTT
v_call: TRBV9; d_call: TRBD1; clone_size: .; j_call: TRBJ1-2; cdr3_aa: CASSVEDRVGGYTF; cdr3_nt: TGTGCCAGCAGCGTAGAGGACAGGGTCGGCGGCTACACCTTC
v_call: TRBV29-1; d_call: .; clone_size: .; j_call: TRBJ2-1; cdr3_aa: CSVRVGEQFF; cdr3_nt: TGCAGCGTCAGAGTTGGTGAGCAGTTCTTC
v_call: TRBV7-2; d_call: .; clone_size: once; j_call: TRBJ1-1; cdr3_aa: CASSPGRNTEAFF; cdr3_nt: TGTGCCAGCAGCCCGGGACGGAACACTGAAGCTTTCTTT
v_call: TRBV19; d_call: .; clone_size: .; j_call: TRBJ1-2; cdr3_aa: CASSLAGAYGYTF; cdr3_nt: TGTGCCAGCAGCCTAGCGGGAGCTTATGGCTACACCTTC
v_call: TRBV19; d_call: TRBD1; clone_size: few; j_call: TRBJ2-7; cdr3_aa: CASSATGTAYEQYF; cdr3_nt: TGTGCCAGTAGTGCTACCGGGACAGCCTACGAGCAGTACTTC
v_call: TRBV19; d_call: TRBD1; clone_size: many; j_call: TRBJ1-6; cdr3_aa: CASSLLGTGGASLHF; cdr3_nt: TGTGCCAGTAGTTTGCTTGGTACAGGGGGCGCATCCCTCCACTTT
v_call: TRBV12-3/TRBV12-4; d_call: .; clone_size: many; j_call: TRBJ2-7; cdr3_aa: CASSFFPGSTYEQYF; cdr3_nt: TGTGCCAGCAGTTTCTTCCCGGGTTCAACCTACGAGCAGTACTTC
v_call: TRBV20-1; d_call: TRBD1; clone_size: few; j_call: TRBJ2-1; cdr3_aa: CSATPGQDYNEQFF; cdr3_nt: TGCAGTGCCACGCCGGGACAGGACTACAATGAGCAGTTCTTC
v_call: TRBV12-3/TRBV12-4; d_call: TRBD1; clone_size: few; j_call: TRBJ1-2; cdr3_aa: CASRRDRGLYGYTF; cdr3_nt: TGTGCCAGCAGAAGGGACAGGGGGCTCTATGGCTACACCTTC
v_call: TRBV10-3; d_call: .; clone_size: .; j_call: TRBJ2-7; cdr3_aa: CAIRQDEFYEQYF; cdr3_nt: TGTGCCATCCGGCAGGATGAATTCTACGAGCAGTACTTC
v_call: TRBV19; d_call: TRBD1; clone_size: .; j_call: TRBJ1-5; cdr3_aa: CASSVGQGNQPQHF; cdr3_nt: TGTGCCAGTAGTGTGGGACAGGGTAATCAGCCCCAGCATTTT
v_call: TRBV25-1; d_call: .; clone_size: .; j_call: TRBJ2-7; cdr3_aa: CASSSQRASSYEQYF; cdr3_nt: TGTGCCAGCAGCAGCCAGCGGGCGAGCTCCTACGAGCAGTACTTC
v_call: TRBV25-1; d_call: .; clone_size: .; j_call: TRBJ2-5; cdr3_aa: CASSDPGNRGQYF; cdr3_nt: TGTGCCAGCAGTGATCCCGGCAACCGGGGCCAGTACTTC